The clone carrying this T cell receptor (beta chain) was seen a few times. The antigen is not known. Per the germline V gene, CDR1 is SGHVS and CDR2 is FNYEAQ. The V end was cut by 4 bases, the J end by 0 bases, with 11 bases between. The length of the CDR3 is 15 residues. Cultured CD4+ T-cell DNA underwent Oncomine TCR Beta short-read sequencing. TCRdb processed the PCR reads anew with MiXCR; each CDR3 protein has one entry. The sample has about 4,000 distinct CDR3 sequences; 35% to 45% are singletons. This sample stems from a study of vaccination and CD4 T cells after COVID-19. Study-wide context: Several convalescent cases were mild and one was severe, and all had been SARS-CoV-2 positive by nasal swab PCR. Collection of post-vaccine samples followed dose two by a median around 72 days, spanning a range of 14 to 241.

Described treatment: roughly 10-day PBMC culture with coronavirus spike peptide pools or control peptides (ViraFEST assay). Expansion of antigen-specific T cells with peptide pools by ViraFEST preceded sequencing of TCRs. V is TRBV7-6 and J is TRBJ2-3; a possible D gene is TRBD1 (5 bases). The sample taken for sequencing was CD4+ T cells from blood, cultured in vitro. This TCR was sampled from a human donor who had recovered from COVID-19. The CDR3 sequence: CASSWTSSSTDTQYF. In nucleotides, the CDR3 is TGTGCCAGCAGCTGGACAAGCTCTAGCACAGATACGCAGTATTTT.